This T cell receptor (beta chain) stems from a study of CD8+ T cells in alopecia areata. For the study at large: Skin from roughly 6-12-month-old C3H/HeJ graft donors with spontaneous alopecia went to roughly 6-11-week-old female C3H/HeJ mice. The study, taken as a whole, reports: Scalp samples also contribute reads from the resident alphabeta T cells found in normal skin. Normal scalp had lower clonality than lesional scalp, with alopecia totalis/universalis lesions showing this most strongly.

The time point is: mouse skin at time of skin grafting. By share of the sample, this clone is medium-sized. Its antigen is as yet unknown. The gene symbols are mouse symbols. The read terminates 4 residues ahead of where the CDR3 ends, so the germline J gene completes it. Investigators isolated RNA and reverse transcribed it into cDNA to act as the sequencing template. Libraries were prepared by immunoSEQ multiplex PCR; TCRdb keeps only in-frame clonotypes and omits some of them. Sampling found about 1,100 clones, none seen once. From germline, CDR1 is FNHDT and CDR2 SITEND (reference sequence). The J segment lost 0 bases and the V segment lost 5 bases, leaving 3 bases of the junction unmatched. The CDR3 length is 14 residues.

V gene TRBV19 combines with J gene TRBJ1-1; TRBD1 matches at 8 bases. The receptor comes from a C3H/HeJ mouse with alopecia areata. Mice of this strain are of MHC haplotype H2-k. The sequencing here drew on skin, taken at week 0. CDR3 amino acids: CASRPDRANTEVFF. CDR3 bases read: TGTGCCAGCAGGCCGGACAGGGCAAACACA.